This TCR beta chain was observed in a study of T cells in Graves' hyperthyroidism and ophthalmopathy. CDR1 is LNHDA and CDR2 is SQIVND in the germline V gene (reference sequence). J gave up 2 bases and V 5 bases, and 5 bases lay outside the gene matches. This CDR3 region has 14 residues. This clonotype was recorded at least ten times. No ophthalmopathy progression within 18 months constituted stable Graves' hyperthyroidism. The source material, RNA transcripts, was used to amplify TCR beta CDR3 regions. The TCR CDR3 first-round RT-PCR relied on the HTBI primer set. TCRdb itself ran the multiplex PCR reads through MiXCR, one entry per CDR3 protein. The sample lists 350,000 or so distinct CDR3 sequences, around 23% seen once, with around 50% in the top ten.

This receptor was obtained from a woman aged 45-65 years with Graves' hyperthyroidism. Material for sequencing was blood. V and J are TRBV19 and TRBJ2-7, with 8 bases matching TRBD1. The CDR3 loop reads CASSRQGSTYEQYF. DNA for the CDR3: TGTGCCAGTAGTCGACAGGGGTCAACCTACGAGCAGTACTTC.